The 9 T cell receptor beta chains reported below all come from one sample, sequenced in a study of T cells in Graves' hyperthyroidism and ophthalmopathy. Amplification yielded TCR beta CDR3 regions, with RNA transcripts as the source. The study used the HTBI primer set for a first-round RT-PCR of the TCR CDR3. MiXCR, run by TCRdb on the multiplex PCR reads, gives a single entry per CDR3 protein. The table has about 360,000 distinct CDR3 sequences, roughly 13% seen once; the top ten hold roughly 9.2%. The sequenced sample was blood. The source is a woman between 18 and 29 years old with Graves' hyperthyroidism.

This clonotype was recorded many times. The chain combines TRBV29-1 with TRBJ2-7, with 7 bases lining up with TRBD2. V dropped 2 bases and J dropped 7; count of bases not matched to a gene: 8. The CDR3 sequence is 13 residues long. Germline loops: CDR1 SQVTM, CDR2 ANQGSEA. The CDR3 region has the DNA TGCAGCGTTGAACGCGGTCCCGGGGGGGAGCAGTACTTC. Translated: CSVERGPGGEQYF.

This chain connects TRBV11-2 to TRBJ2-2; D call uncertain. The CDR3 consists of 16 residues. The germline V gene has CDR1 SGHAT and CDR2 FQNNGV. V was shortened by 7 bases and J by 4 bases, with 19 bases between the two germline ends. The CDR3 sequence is CASNPGSVIGTGELFF. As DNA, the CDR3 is TGTGCCAGCAACCCCGGCTCGGTTATAGGCACCGGGGAGCTGTTTTTT.

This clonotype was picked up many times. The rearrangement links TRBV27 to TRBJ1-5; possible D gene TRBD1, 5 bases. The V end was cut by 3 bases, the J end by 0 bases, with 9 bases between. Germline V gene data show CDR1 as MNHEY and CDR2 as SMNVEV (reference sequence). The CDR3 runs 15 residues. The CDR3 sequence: CASSFVGRSNQPQHF. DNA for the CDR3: TGTGCCAGCAGTTTCGTGGGGCGTAGCAATCAGCCCCAGCATTTT.

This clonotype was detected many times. CDR3 in DNA: TGCAGCGTTGTCGGGGACAGGGTCTCAGCTTTCTTT. Translating it yields CSVVGDRVSAFF. The V and J genes are TRBV29-1 and TRBJ1-1; 9 nucleotides agree with TRBD1. Looked up from germline, CDR1 is SQVTM and CDR2 is ANQGSEA. Losses at the gene ends were 4 bases for V and 10 bases for J; bases not matched to a gene: 7. The CDR3 contains 12 residues.

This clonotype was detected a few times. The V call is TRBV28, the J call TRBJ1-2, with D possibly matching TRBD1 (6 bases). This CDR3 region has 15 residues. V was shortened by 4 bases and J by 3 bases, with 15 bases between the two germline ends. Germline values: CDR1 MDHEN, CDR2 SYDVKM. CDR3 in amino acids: CASSSIAGVYYGYTF. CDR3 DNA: TGTGCCAGCAGTTCCATCGCAGGGGTCTACTATGGCTACACCTTC.

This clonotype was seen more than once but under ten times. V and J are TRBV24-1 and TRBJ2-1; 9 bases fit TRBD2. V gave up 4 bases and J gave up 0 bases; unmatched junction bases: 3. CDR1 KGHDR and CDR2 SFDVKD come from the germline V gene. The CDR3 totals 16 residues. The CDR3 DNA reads TGTGCCACCAGTGACCCTAGCGGGGACTCCTACAATGAGCAGTTCTTC. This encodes CATSDPSGDSYNEQFF.

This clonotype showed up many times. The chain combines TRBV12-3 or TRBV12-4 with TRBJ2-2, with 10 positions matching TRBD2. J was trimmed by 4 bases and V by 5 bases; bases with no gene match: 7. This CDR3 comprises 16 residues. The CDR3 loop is CASSLPSGSFTGELFF. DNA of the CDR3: TGTGCCAGCAGTCTCCCTAGCGGGAGTTTCACCGGGGAGCTGTTTTTT.

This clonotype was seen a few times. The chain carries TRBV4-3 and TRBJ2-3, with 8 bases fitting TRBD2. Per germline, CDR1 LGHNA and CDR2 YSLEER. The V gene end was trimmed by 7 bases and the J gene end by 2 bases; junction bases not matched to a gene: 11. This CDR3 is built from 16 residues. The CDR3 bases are TGCGCCAGCACCCGCCAAGGGACTAGTACCACAGATACGCAGTATTTT. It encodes CASTRQGTSTTDTQYF.

CDR3 sequence (DNA): TGTGCCACCCAGGAACTCTATGGCTACACCTTC. Translating gives CATQELYGYTF. This chain links TRBV10-3 with TRBJ1-2; D uncertain. Germline V CDR1 and CDR2: ENHRY, SYGVKD. The CDR3 covers 11 residues. The V gene lost 10 bases and the J gene lost 4 bases, with 10 bases spanning the gap.